Included here is one T cell receptor beta chain sequence, with context. The record originates from a study of blood T cells in healthy people across ages. Isolating PBMCs gave at least 7 million of these cells per sample. CDR1 and CDR2 from the germline V gene are DFQATT and SNEGSKA (reference sequence). V shed 7 bases and J 5 bases; nucleotides not matched to a gene: 7. This CDR3 contains 13 residues. The authors ran a second PCR of about 6 to 11 cycles using a sample-barcoded 5' primer and a J-beta primer mix. A template-switch adaptor with 12 random nucleotides tagged each cDNA molecule. TCRdb re-derived calls from the 5' RACE reads in MiXCR, one entry per CDR3 protein. The sample contains around 1.5 million distinct CDR3 sequences, roughly 40% of which appear only once.

The specimen was blood. This chain joins TRBV20-1 and TRBJ2-7; 11 nucleotides agree with TRBD2. The clonotype originates from a young woman in good health. The DNA of the CDR3 is TGCAGTGGATCCGGGACTAGCGGCCACGAGCAGTACTTC. Its translation: CSGSGTSGHEQYF.